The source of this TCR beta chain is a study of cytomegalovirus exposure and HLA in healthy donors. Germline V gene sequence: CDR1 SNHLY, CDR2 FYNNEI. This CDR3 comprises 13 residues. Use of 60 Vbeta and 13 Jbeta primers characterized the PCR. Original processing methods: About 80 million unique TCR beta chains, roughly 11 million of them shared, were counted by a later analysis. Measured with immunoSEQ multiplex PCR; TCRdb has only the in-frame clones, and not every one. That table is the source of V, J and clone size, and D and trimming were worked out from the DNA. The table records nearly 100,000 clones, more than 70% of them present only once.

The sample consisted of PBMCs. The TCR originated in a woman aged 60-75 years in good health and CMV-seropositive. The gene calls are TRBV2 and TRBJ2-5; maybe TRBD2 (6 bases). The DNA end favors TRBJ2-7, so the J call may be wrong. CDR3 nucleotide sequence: TGTGCCAGCAGTGATACTAGCTCGCACGAGCAGTACTTC. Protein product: CASSDTSSHEQYF.